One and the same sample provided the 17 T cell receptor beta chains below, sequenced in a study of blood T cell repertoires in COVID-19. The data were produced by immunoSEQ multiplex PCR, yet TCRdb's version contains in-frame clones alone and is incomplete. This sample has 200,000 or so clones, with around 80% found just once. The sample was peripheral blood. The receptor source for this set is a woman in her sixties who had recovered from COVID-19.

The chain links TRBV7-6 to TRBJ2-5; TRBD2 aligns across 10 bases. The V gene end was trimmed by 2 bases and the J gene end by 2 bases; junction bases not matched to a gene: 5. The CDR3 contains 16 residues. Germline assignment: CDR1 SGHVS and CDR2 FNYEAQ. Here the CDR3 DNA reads TGTGCCAGCAGCTTACTGTCAGCGGGGGGGCAAGAGACCCAGTACTTC. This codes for CASSLLSAGGQETQYF.

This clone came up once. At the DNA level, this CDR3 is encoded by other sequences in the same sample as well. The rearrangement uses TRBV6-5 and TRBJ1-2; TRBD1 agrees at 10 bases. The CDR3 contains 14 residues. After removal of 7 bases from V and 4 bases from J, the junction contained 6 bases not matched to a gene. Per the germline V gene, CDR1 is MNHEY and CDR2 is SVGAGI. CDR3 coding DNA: TGTGCCAGCACCAGGGACAGGGGAAGCTATGGCTACACCTTC. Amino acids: CASTRDRGSYGYTF.

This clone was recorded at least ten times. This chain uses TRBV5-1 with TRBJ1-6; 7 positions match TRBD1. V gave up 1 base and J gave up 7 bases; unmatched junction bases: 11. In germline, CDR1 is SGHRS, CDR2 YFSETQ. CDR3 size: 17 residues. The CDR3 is CASSLTIGQARNSPLHF. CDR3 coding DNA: TGCGCCAGCAGCTTGACCATCGGACAGGCTCGAAATTCACCCCTCCACTTT. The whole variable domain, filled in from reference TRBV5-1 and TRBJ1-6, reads KAGVTQTPRYLIKTRGQQVTLSCSPISGHRSVSWYQQTPGQGLQFLFEYFSETQRNKGNFPGRFSGRQFSNSRSEMNVSTLELGDSALYLCASSLTIGQARNSPLHFGNGTRLTVT.

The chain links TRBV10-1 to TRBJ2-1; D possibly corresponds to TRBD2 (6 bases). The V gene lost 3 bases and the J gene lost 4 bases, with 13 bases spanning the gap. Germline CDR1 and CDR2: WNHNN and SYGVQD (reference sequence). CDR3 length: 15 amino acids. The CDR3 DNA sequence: TGCGCCAGCAGTGAAGGGCTAGCGCGGTACAATGAGCAGTTCTTC. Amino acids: CASSEGLARYNEQFF.

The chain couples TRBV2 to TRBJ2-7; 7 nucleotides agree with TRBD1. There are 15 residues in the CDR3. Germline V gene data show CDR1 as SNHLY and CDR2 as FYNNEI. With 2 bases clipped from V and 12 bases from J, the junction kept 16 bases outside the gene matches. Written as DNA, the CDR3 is TGTGCCAGCAGTGAACGGGCAGGGGGAGCCAAAGGAGGGTACTTC. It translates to CASSERAGGAKGGYF.

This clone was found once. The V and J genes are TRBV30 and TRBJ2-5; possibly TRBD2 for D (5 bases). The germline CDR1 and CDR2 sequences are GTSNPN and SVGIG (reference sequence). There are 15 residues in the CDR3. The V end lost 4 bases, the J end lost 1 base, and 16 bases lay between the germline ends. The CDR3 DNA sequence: TGTGCCTGGACCCGGGGTTCGTACTCCCAAGAGACCCAGTACTTC. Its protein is CAWTRGSYSQETQYF.

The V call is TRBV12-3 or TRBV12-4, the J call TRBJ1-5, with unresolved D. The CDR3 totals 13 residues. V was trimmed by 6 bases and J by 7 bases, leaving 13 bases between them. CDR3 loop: CASSLATGQPQHF. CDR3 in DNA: TGTGCCAGCAGCCTTGCCACCGGGCAGCCCCAGCATTTT.

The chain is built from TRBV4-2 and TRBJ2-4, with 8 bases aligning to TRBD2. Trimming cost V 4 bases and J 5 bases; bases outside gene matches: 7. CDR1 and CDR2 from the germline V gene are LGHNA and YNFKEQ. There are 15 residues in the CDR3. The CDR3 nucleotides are TGTGCCAGCAGCCGGGAGCGGGGGTCGGAAAACATTCAGTACTTC. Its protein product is CASSRERGSENIQYF.

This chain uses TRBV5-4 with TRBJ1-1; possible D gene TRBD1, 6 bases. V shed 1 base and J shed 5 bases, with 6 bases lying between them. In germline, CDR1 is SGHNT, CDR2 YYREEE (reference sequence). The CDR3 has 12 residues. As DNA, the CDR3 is TGTGCCAGCAGCTTGCAGGGGACTGAAGCTTTCTTT. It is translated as CASSLQGTEAFF. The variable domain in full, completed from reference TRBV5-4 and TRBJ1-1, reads ETGVTQSPTHLIKTRGQQVTLRCSSQSGHNTVSWYQQALGQGPQFIFQYYREEENGRGNFPPRFSGLQFPNYSSELNVNALELDDSALYLCASSLQGTEAFFGQGTRLTVV.

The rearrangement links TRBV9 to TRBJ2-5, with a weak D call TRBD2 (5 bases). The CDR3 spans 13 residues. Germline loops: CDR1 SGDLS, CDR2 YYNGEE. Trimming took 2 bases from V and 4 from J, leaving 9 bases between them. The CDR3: CASSVPGSETQYF. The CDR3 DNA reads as TGTGCCAGCAGCGTCCCGGGGTCAGAGACCCAGTACTTC.

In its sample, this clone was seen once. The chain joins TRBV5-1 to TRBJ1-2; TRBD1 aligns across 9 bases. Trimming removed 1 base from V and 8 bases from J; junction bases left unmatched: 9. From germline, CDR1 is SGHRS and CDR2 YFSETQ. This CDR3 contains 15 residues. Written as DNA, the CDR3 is TGCGCCAGCAGCTTGACAGGGGGCGAGAGACCGGGCTACACCTTC. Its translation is CASSLTGGERPGYTF.

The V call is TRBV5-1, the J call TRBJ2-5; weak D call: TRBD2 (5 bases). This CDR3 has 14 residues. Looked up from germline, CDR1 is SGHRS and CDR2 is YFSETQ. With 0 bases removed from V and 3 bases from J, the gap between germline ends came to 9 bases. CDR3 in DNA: TGCGCCAGCAGCTTGGCCGGGATCGAAGAGACCCAGTACTTC. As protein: CASSLAGIEETQYF.

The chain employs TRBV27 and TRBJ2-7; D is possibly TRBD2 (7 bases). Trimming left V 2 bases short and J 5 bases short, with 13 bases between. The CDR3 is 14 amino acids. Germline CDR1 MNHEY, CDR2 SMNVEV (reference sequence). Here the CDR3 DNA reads TGTGCCAGCAGTTTACGAGGGGGGGGCCACGAGCAGTACTTC. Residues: CASSLRGGGHEQYF.

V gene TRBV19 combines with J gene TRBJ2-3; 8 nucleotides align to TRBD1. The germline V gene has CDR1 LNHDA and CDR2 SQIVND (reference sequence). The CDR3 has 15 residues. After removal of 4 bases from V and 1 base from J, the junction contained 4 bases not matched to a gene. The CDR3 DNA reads TGTGCCAGTAGTACGGACAGGGTACGCACAGATACGCAGTATTTT. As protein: CASSTDRVRTDTQYF.

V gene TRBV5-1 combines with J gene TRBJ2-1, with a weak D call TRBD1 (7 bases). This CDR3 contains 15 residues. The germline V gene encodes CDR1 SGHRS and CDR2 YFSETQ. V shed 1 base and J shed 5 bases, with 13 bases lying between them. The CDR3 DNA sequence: TGCGCCAGCAGCTTGCGCGGGGACAGCAACAATGAGCAGTTCTTC. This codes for CASSLRGDSNNEQFF.

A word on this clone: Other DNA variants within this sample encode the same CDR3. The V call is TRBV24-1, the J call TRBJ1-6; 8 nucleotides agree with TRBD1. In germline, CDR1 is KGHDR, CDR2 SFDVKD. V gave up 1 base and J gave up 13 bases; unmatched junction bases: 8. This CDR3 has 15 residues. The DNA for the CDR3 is TGTGCCACCAGTGATTTAAAGAGACAGGGGCCGCCCCTCCACTTT. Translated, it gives CATSDLKRQGPPLHF.

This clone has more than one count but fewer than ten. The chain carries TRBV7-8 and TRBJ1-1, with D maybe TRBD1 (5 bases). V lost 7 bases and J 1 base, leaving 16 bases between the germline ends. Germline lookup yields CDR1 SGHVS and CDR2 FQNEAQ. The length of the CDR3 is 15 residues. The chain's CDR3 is CASTNVEGKNTEAFF. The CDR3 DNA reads TGTGCCAGCACCAATGTGGAGGGGAAGAACACTGAAGCTTTCTTT.